The following is a TCR beta chain sequence with its context. As yet, its antigen is unknown. This sample was taken from a study of OX40 agonist ivuxolimab in advanced cancers. Study observations and caveats: More expanded clones were found, on average, in CD8+ than in CD4+ T cells.

The method was immunoSEQ multiplex PCR; TCRdb's version includes in-frame clones alone and lacks a portion of them. The sample shows fewer than 95,000 clones, 92% of them seen only once. The V gene end was trimmed by 5 bases and the J gene end by 2 bases; junction bases not matched to a gene: 7. Germline loops: CDR1 SGHRS, CDR2 YFSETQ. CDR3 size: 16 residues. This specimen consisted of CD4+ or CD8+ T cells sorted from blood, obtained in a trial of the OX40 agonist ivuxolimab. The sequence was obtained from an adult with an advanced solid tumor such as melanoma, head and neck, liver or kidney cancer. The V gene is TRBV5-1, the J gene TRBJ2-3, with 11 nucleotides matching TRBD2. The CDR3 sequence: CASRPGTSGPTDTQYF. DNA for the CDR3: TGCGCCAGCAGACCCGGGACTAGCGGTCCCACAGATACGCAGTATTTT. Complete variable domain (other parts from reference TRBV5-1 and TRBJ2-3): KAGVTQTPRYLIKTRGQQVTLSCSPISGHRSVSWYQQTPGQGLQFLFEYFSETQRNKGNFPGRFSGRQFSNSRSEMNVSTLELGDSALYLCASRPGTSGPTDTQYFGPGTRLTVL.